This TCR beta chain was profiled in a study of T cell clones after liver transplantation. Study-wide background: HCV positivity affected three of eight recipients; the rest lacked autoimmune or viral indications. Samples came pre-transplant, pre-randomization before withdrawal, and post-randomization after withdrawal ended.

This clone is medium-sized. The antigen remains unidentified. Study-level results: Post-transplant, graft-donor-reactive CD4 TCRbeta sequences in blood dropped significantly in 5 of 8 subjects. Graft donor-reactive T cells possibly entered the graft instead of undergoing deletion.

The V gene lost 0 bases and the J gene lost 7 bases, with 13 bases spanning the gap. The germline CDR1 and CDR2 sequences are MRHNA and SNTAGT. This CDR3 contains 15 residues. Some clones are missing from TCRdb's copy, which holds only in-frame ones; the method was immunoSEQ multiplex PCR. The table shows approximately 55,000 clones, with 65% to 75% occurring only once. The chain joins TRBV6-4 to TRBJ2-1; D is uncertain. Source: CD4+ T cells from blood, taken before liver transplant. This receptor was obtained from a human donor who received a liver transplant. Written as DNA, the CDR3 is TGTGCCAGCAGTGACTCTTACGGAGAGGTGAATGAGCAGTTCTTC. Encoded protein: CASSDSYGEVNEQFF.